This T cell receptor beta chain was found in a study of CD8+ T cells in alopecia areata. Overall study findings and caveats: Sharing of TCRs across patients appeared less clear than in mice, possibly for HLA-related reasons.

The sample's treatment: oral pan-JAK inhibitor, 5-10 mg twice daily. Comment on this clone: The antigen remains undetermined.

TCR sequencing used cDNA made by reverse transcription of extracted RNA. The method was immunoSEQ multiplex PCR; TCRdb's version includes in-frame clones alone and lacks a portion of them. In the table there are about 87,000 clones, 60% to 80% of which are singletons. The sequence came from a human donor with alopecia areata. This specimen consisted of CD8+ T cells sorted from blood, obtained at approximately week 42, from a patient treated with tofacitinib.

The CDR3 is CASSLGASGELDTQYF. In nucleotides, the CDR3 is TGTGCCAGCAGCTTAGGGGCTAGCGGGGAACTAGATACGCAGTATTTT. The chain combines TRBV11-2 with TRBJ2-3; 9 nucleotides match TRBD2. V trimming: 1 base; J trimming: 5 bases; junction bases outside the gene matches: 7. Germline loops: CDR1 SGHAT, CDR2 FQNNGV. The CDR3 contains 16 residues.